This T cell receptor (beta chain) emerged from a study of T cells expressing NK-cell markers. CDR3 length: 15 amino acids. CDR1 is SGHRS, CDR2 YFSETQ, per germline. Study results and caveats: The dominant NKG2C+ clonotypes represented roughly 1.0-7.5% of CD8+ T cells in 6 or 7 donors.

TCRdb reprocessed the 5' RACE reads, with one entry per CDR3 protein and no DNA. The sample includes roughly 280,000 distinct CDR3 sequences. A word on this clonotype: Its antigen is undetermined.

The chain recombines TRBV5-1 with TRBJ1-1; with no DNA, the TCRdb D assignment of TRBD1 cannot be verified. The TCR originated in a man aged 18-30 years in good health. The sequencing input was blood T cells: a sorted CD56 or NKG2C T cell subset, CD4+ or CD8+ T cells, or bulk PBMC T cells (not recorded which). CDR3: CASSLVAGGVSEAFF.